Presented here are 28 T cell receptor beta chains from one specimen sequenced in a study of metastatic and nonmetastatic thyroid tumors (TCRdb year 2020). The method was PCR. The sequencer was an Illumina HiSeq 4000. The raw public reads went through TCRdb reprocessing: fastp at Q25, MiXCR clone calling, in-frame beta chains kept. For this sample there are around 20,000 clones; approximately 15% appear just once. The ten most abundant clones make up around 9.3% of the sample. Before undergoing thyroid surgery, none of the patients had been given any kind of treatment. The source material was tumor tissue. The receptors derive from a female donor with papillary thyroid cancer or a benign thyroid nodule (not recorded which). Some clones in this sample may be carry-over from other donors' samples.

This clone has at least ten counts. The CDR3 region is CASKGQSVSNQPQHF. The CDR3 DNA follows: TGTGCCAGTAAGGGGCAGTCGGTGAGCAATCAGCCCCAGCATTTT. The chain links TRBV19 to TRBJ1-5; D is perhaps TRBD1 (5 bases). The CDR3 spans 15 residues. CDR1 is LNHDA, CDR2 SQIVND, per germline (reference sequence). With 7 bases removed from V and 1 base from J, the gap between germline ends came to 14 bases.

This clone occurred many times. The rearrangement links TRBV5-4 to TRBJ1-2, with D perhaps TRBD1 (5 bases). Germline V gives CDR1 SGHNT, CDR2 YYREEE (reference sequence). The CDR3 is 15 amino acids. Between the trimmed V and J ends, which lost 4 bases and 6 bases, there was a span of 19 bases. DNA of the CDR3: TGTGCCAGCAGCCCTAGATCCTACGGGACGGATGGCTACACCTTC. Translated: CASSPRSYGTDGYTF.

This clone has a count of ten or more. The V call is TRBV7-8, the J call TRBJ2-1; 8 bases match TRBD1. CDR3 length: 14 amino acids. V shed 3 bases and J 7 bases; nucleotides not matched to a gene: 5. Germline CDR1 and CDR2: SGHVS and FQNEAQ. Here the CDR3 DNA reads TGTGCCAGCAGCTTTCAGGGGGCGCAAAATGAGCAGTTCTTC. This sequence encodes CASSFQGAQNEQFF.

CDR3 nucleotides: TGTGCCAGCAGTTTCGTACAGGGACCAGAGGCCACTGAAGCTTTCTTT. Translated, it gives CASSFVQGPEATEAFF. The chain has TRBV27 and TRBJ1-1; tentatively, D is TRBD1 (6 bases). Germline V lookup: CDR1 MNHEY, CDR2 SMNVEV (reference sequence). CDR3 length: 16 amino acids. The V gene lost 3 bases and the J gene lost 4 bases, with 18 bases spanning the gap.

This clone was found many times. This sequence joins TRBV19 and TRBJ2-7, with TRBD2 identical over 12 bases. The germline gives CDR1 LNHDA, CDR2 SQIVND (reference sequence). Trimming at V came to 7 bases and at J to 3 bases, leaving 4 bases not matched to a gene. The CDR3 contains 14 residues. The CDR3 bases are TGTGCCAGTACCAAGACTAGCGGGAGCTACGAGCAGTACTTC. This sequence encodes CASTKTSGSYEQYF.

This clone was found a few times. At one of its ends the junction is not consistent with the germline gene, which may arise from a read error. This chain links TRBV6-6 with TRBJ2-7; D gene uncertain. The CDR3 consists of 13 residues. In germline, CDR1 is MNHNY, CDR2 SVGAGI (reference sequence). CDR3 coding DNA: TGTGCCAGCAGTTATCGGTATACTTACGATCAGTACTTC. This codes for CASSYRYTYDQYF.

This clone showed up many times. This sequence joins TRBV15 and TRBJ1-1, with D hard to call. CDR1 LNHNV and CDR2 YYDKDF come from the germline V gene (reference sequence). The CDR3 sequence is 13 residues long. Between the trimmed V and J ends, which lost 0 bases and 8 bases, there was a span of 10 bases. The DNA for the CDR3 is TGTGCCACCAGCAGAGATGGAAGGTCCGAAGCTTTCTTT. Its translation is CATSRDGRSEAFF.

At least ten counts were recorded for this clone. The chain uses TRBV18 and TRBJ2-5; perhaps TRBD1 as D (6 bases). There are 15 residues in the CDR3. In germline, CDR1 is KGHSH, CDR2 LQKENI. Trimming took 0 bases from V and 2 from J, leaving 10 bases between them. The CDR3 DNA reads as TGTGCCAGCTCACCACCGGGGGCCGGACAAGAGACCCAGTACTTC. Protein product: CASSPPGAGQETQYF.

This clone was found many times. The sample contains more than one DNA sequence encoding this CDR3. The chain carries TRBV7-8 and TRBJ2-7; tentatively, D is TRBD2 (6 bases). V lost 5 bases and J 2 bases, leaving 25 bases between the germline ends. Germline V gene sequence: CDR1 SGHVS, CDR2 FQNEAQ. This CDR3 has 18 amino acids. This CDR3 is CASSPAGGPEGEPYEQYF. The CDR3 DNA reads TGTGCCAGCAGCCCCGCCGGAGGGCCTGAGGGAGAACCCTACGAGCAGTACTTC.

This clone has a count of ten or more. This sequence joins TRBV20-1 and TRBJ2-5, with a tentative D call TRBD1 (6 bases). This CDR3 spans 20 amino acids. The germline gives CDR1 DFQATT, CDR2 SNEGSKA (reference sequence). V lost 3 bases and J 5 bases, leaving 34 bases between the germline ends. Here the CDR3 DNA reads TGCAGTGCTAGTAGGGACACAGCTTCCATATTTCTCCCTACTTGGGAGACCCAGTACTTC. Protein: CSASRDTASIFLPTWETQYF.

This clone was seen more than once but under ten times. The CDR3 DNA is TGTGCCAGTAGTATCTGGAATGAGCAGTTCTTC. It codes for CASSIWNEQFF. The chain has TRBV19 and TRBJ2-1; no reliable D call. Germline CDR1 is LNHDA and CDR2 is SQIVND (reference sequence). V dropped 3 bases and J dropped 7 bases, with 4 bases sitting between them. The CDR3 has 11 amino acids.

This chain connects TRBV6-2 or TRBV6-3 to TRBJ2-2, with D hard to call. V was clipped by 2 bases and J by 8 bases, with 9 bases between them. The CDR3 runs 13 residues. Germline values: CDR1 MNHEY, CDR2 SVGEGT. In DNA, the CDR3 is TGTGCCAGCAGTTACAGGGAAGCGGGGGAGCTGTTTTTT. This gives the protein CASSYREAGELFF.

At least ten counts were recorded for this clone. The gene calls are TRBV20-1 and TRBJ2-2; the match to TRBD1 covers 9 bases. Germline-derived CDR1 and CDR2 are DFQATT and SNEGSKA (reference sequence). The CDR3 spans 15 residues. The ends lost 4 bases at V and 4 bases at J; junction bases unmatched: 7. The CDR3 spells CSAKTGGAGTGELFF. CDR3 DNA sequence: TGCAGTGCTAAAACAGGGGGCGCGGGCACCGGGGAGCTGTTTTTT.

The gene calls are TRBV5-4 and TRBJ2-2; no definite D call. There are 15 residues in the CDR3. Trimming stripped 0 bases from V and 1 base from J, with 7 bases between. The germline gives CDR1 SGHNT, CDR2 YYREEE (reference sequence). The CDR3 is CASSLEIGNTGELFF. The DNA for the CDR3 is TGTGCCAGCAGCTTGGAAATAGGGAACACCGGGGAGCTGTTTTTT.

At least ten counts were recorded for this clone. The chain couples TRBV28 to TRBJ2-1; 7 bases align to TRBD1. The CDR3 totals 15 residues. Unmatched junction bases numbered 9, after V lost 3 bases and J lost 7 bases. The germline gives CDR1 MDHEN, CDR2 SYDVKM. The CDR3 protein is CASSLVGGASNEQFF. The CDR3 DNA sequence: TGTGCCAGCAGTTTGGTAGGGGGCGCAAGTAATGAGCAGTTCTTC.

This clone has just a few counts. The junction shows a germline mismatch at one end, possibly a read error. The V gene is TRBV28, the J gene TRBJ1-6; 7 bases fit TRBD1. CDR3 length: 17 amino acids. Germline CDR1 reads MDHEN; CDR2 reads SYDVKM. CDR3 protein: CAISSLVRTGLFAPLHF. CDR3 sequence (DNA): TGTGCCATCAGTTCCCTAGTGAGGACAGGCCTTTTCGCACCCCTCCACTTT.

In its sample, this clone was seen many times. The chain carries TRBV11-2 and TRBJ1-1, with D unclear. The CDR3 has 13 amino acids. Germline lookup yields CDR1 SGHAT and CDR2 FQNNGV. The V gene lost 5 bases and the J gene lost 9 bases, with 16 bases spanning the gap. This CDR3 is CASSVGGVTQAFF. The CDR3 bases are TGTGCCAGCAGCGTGGGCGGGGTAACGCAAGCTTTCTTT. Filled out from reference TRBV11-2 and TRBJ1-1, the complete variable domain reads EAGVAQSPRYKIIEKRQSVAFWCNPISGHATLYWYQQILGQGPKLLIQFQNNGVVDDSQLPKDRFSAERLKGVDSTLKIQPAKLEDSAVYLCASSVGGVTQAFFGQGTRLTVV.

In its sample, this clone is medium-sized. This chain connects TRBV27 to TRBJ1-1; tentative D call: TRBD1 (5 bases). The CDR3 has 14 amino acids. V was cut by 5 bases and J by 1 base, with 11 bases left in between. In germline, CDR1 is MNHEY, CDR2 SMNVEV (reference sequence). In nucleotides, the CDR3 is TGTGCCAGCAGTCCCGGGACGGCGAACACTGAAGCTTTCTTT. Protein sequence: CASSPGTANTEAFF.

This clone came up many times. The chain links TRBV5-5 to TRBJ1-2, with 9 positions matching TRBD1. Germline CDR1 reads SGHKS; CDR2 reads YYEKEE (reference sequence). Losses at the gene ends were 2 bases for V and 2 bases for J; bases not matched to a gene: 4. The CDR3 is 15 residues long. CDR3 sequence reads: CASSFGQGINYGYTF. As DNA, the CDR3 is TGTGCCAGCAGCTTCGGACAGGGGATAAACTATGGCTACACCTTC. The full variable domain, rest sourced from reference TRBV5-5 and TRBJ1-2, is DAGVTQSPTHLIKTRGQQVTLRCSPISGHKSVSWYQQVLGQGPQFIFQYYEKEERGRGNFPDRFSARQFPNYSSELNVNALLLGDSALYLCASSFGQGINYGYTFGSGTRLTVV.

This clone has at least ten counts. The chain uses TRBV3-1 and TRBJ1-2; 10 nucleotides align to TRBD1. CDR1 and CDR2 (germline): LGHDT, YNNKEL (reference sequence). V dropped 3 bases and J dropped 8; count of bases not matched to a gene: 6. This CDR3 comprises 14 residues. The CDR3 loop reads CASSHPGQGRGYTF. The DNA for the CDR3 is TGTGCCAGCAGCCATCCGGGACAGGGGAGAGGCTACACCTTC.

The chain combines TRBV7-9 with TRBJ1-2; D is ambiguous. The CDR3 totals 15 residues. In germline, CDR1 is SEHNR, CDR2 FQNEAQ (reference sequence). The V and J ends lost 0 bases and 10 bases respectively, with 18 bases between them. The CDR3 nucleotides are TGTGCCAGCAGCTTAGCGAGACATGGAAAGAATGTCTACACCTTC. It translates to CASSLARHGKNVYTF. Full variable domain (outside the CDR3, taken from reference TRBV7-9 and TRBJ1-2): DTGVSQNPRHKITKRGQNVTFRCDPISEHNRLYWYRQTLGQGPEFLTYFQNEAQLEKSRLLSDRFSAERPKGSFSTLEIQRTEQGDSAMYLCASSLARHGKNVYTFGSGTRLTVV.

With regard to this clone: Lacking the conserved final phenylalanine or tryptophan, this CDR3 likely reflects a read error. This chain connects TRBV19 to TRBJ1-2; maybe TRBD1 (6 bases). The CDR3 sequence is 13 residues long. CDR1 LNHDA and CDR2 SQIVND come from the germline V gene (reference sequence). The V and J ends lost 3 bases and 8 bases respectively, with 13 bases between them. The CDR3, as DNA: TGTGCCAGTAGTATCCCACAGGGATGGGGCTACACCTTA. Its protein is CASSIPQGWGYTL.

The table lists this clone with many counts. The genes are TRBV20-1 and TRBJ2-5; D possibly matches TRBD1 or TRBD2 (5 bases each). V was shortened by 3 bases and J by 1 base, with 12 bases between the two germline ends. The CDR3 totals 14 residues. Germline CDR1 is DFQATT and CDR2 is SNEGSKA (reference sequence). The CDR3 coding sequence is TGCAGTGCTAGTGGGGGTTGGTCCCAAGAGACCCAGTACTTC. Its translation is CSASGGWSQETQYF.

This clone came up many times. The chain has TRBV28 and TRBJ2-2; TRBD1 is a possible D gene (6 bases). The V and J ends lost 8 bases and 1 base respectively, with 11 bases between them. The germline V gene encodes CDR1 MDHEN and CDR2 SYDVKM. This CDR3 has 14 residues. This chain's CDR3 is CASGQGKNTGELFF. In nucleotides, the CDR3 is TGTGCCAGCGGTCAGGGGAAGAACACCGGGGAGCTGTTTTTT.

Ten or more counts support this clone. The CDR3 ends on some other residue instead of the conserved phenylalanine or tryptophan, so this is likely a read error. The chain uses TRBV19 and TRBJ1-5; no firm D call. The V end lost 1 base, the J end lost 0 bases, and 7 bases lay between the germline ends. The germline V gene has CDR1 LNHDA and CDR2 SQIVND (reference sequence). The CDR3 is 15 amino acids. The CDR3 DNA reads as TGTGCCAGTAGTATAGTGAGCGATAGCAATCAGCCCCAGCATGTT. Amino acid sequence: CASSIVSDSNQPQHV.

This clone was seen repeatedly, ten times or more. This may be a read error, as it is one base from a much larger clone. Other DNA sequences in the sample encode the same CDR3. The chain employs TRBV11-2 and TRBJ1-3; D uncertain. The CDR3 has 16 amino acids. CDR1 is SGHAT and CDR2 is FQNNGV in the germline V gene. CDR3 nucleotide sequence: TGCGCCAGCACCCTAGGAGCGGGTAGCTCTGGAAACACCATATATTTT. Translating it yields CASTLGAGSSGNTIYF.

This chain connects TRBV28 to TRBJ2-1; no clear D gene. The germline V and J ends were trimmed by 7 bases and 5 bases, with 27 bases remaining between them. This CDR3 has 18 residues. The germline CDR1 and CDR2 sequences are MDHEN and SYDVKM. DNA for the CDR3: TGTGCCAGCATTTTTGGTTCCCTTTACGTGATCGGCGACAATGAGCAGTTCTTC. It translates to CASIFGSLYVIGDNEQFF. Based on the CDR3 plus reference TRBV28 and TRBJ2-1, the full variable domain is DVKVTQSSRYLVKRTGEKVFLECVQDMDHENMFWYRQDPGLGLRLIYFSYDVKMKEKGDIPEGYSVSREKKERFSLILESASTNQTSMYLCASIFGSLYVIGDNEQFFGPGTRLTVL.

This clone was counted at least ten times. V is TRBV19 and J is TRBJ1-2; a weak D match, TRBD1 (5 bases). CDR1 is LNHDA and CDR2 is SQIVND in the germline V gene (reference sequence). The germline V and J ends were trimmed by 7 bases and 8 bases, with 20 bases remaining between them. This CDR3 has 14 amino acids. The CDR3 here is CASTQPGRAGGYTF. Written as DNA, the CDR3 is TGTGCCAGTACTCAACCGGGACGGGCCGGGGGCTACACCTTC.